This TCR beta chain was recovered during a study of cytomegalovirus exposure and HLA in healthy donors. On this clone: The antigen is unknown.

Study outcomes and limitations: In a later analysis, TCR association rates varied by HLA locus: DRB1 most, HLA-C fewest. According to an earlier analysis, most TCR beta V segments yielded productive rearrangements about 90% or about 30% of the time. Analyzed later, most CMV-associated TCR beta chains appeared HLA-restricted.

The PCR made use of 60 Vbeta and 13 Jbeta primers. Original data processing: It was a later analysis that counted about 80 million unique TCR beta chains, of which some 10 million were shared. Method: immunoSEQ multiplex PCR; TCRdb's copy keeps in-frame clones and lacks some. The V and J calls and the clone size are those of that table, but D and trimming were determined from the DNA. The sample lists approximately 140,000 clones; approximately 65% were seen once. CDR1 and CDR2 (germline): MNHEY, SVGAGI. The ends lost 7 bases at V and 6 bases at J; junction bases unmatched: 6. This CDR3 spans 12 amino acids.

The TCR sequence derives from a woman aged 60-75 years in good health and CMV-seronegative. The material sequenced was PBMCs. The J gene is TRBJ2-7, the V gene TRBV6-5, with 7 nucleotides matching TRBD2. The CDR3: CASIREVGEQYF. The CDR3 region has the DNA TGTGCCAGCATCCGGGAGGTGGGCGAGCAGTACTTC.